The next 27 T cell receptor beta chains were all read from a single sample in a study of OX40 agonist ivuxolimab in advanced cancers. Some clones are missing from TCRdb's copy, which holds only in-frame ones; the method was immunoSEQ multiplex PCR. This table has about 51,000 clones, around nine tenths appearing once. The specimen comprised CD4+ or CD8+ T cells sorted from blood, sampled in a trial of the OX40 agonist ivuxolimab. Every receptor here comes from an adult with an advanced solid tumor such as melanoma, head and neck, liver or kidney cancer.

J is TRBJ2-6 and V is TRBV21-1; the table's D call, TRBD2, was not checked against the DNA. TRBV21-1 is termed a pseudogene. The CDR3 spans 20 residues. The chain's CDR3 is CASSKVTHSRLVAGANVLTF. The CDR3 DNA is TGTGCCAGCAGCAAAGTGACTCACTCACGACTTGTAGCGGGGGCCAACGTCCTGACTTTC.

The chain uses TRBV2 and TRBJ1-5; D is unresolved. V was clipped by 3 bases and J by 3 bases, with 9 bases between them. The CDR3 has 14 amino acids. Germline assignment: CDR1 SNHLY and CDR2 FYNNEI. The CDR3 is CASSDGSNNQPQHF. Written as DNA, the CDR3 is TGTGCCAGCAGTGATGGGTCCAACAATCAGCCCCAGCATTTT. Filled out from reference TRBV2 and TRBJ1-5, the complete variable domain reads EPEVTQTPSHQVTQMGQEVILRCVPISNHLYFYWYRQILGQKVEFLVSFYNNEISEKSEIFDDQFSVERPDGSNFTLKIRSTKLEDSAMYFCASSDGSNNQPQHFGDGTRLSIL.

This chain joins TRBV18 and TRBJ1-6, with a possible D match to TRBD1 (6 bases). The CDR3 sequence is 14 residues long. Germline loops: CDR1 KGHSH, CDR2 LQKENI. V was shortened by 1 base and J by 10 bases, with 11 bases between the two germline ends. The CDR3 spells CASSPRQGKSPLHF. The DNA for the CDR3 is TGTGCCAGCTCACCACGGCAGGGGAAGTCACCCCTCCACTTT. The full variable domain, its missing parts supplied by reference TRBV18 and TRBJ1-6, is NAGVMQNPRHLVRRRGQEARLRCSPMKGHSHVYWYRQLPEEGLKFMVYLQKENIIDESGMPKERFSAEFPKEGPSILRIQQVVRGDSAAYFCASSPRQGKSPLHFGNGTRLTVT.

The gene calls are TRBV4-1 and TRBJ1-1; D uncertain. Germline values: CDR1 MGHRA, CDR2 YSYEKL. This CDR3 is built from 14 residues. Trimming pared 0 bases from V and 1 base from J, leaving 6 bases between. CDR3 sequence reads: CASSQERANTEAFF. The CDR3 bases are TGCGCCAGCAGCCAAGAAAGGGCGAACACTGAAGCTTTCTTT.

The chain uses TRBV19 and TRBJ2-1, with 16 bases fitting TRBD2. Trimming took 3 bases from V and 2 from J; bases not matched to a gene: 7. In germline, CDR1 is LNHDA, CDR2 SQIVND (reference sequence). CDR3 length: 19 residues. The CDR3 DNA reads TGTGCCAGTAGTATCCTGGGACTAGCGGGAGGGGAGGCCTACAATGAGCAGTTCTTC. Amino acid sequence: CASSILGLAGGEAYNEQFF.

This chain connects TRBV10-1 to TRBJ1-3; D is ambiguous. Germline lookup yields CDR1 WNHNN and CDR2 SYGVQD (reference sequence). CDR3 length equals 13 residues. V dropped 2 bases and J dropped 2 bases, with 4 bases sitting between them. In DNA form, the CDR3 reads TGCGCCAGCAGTGAGGTCCCTGGAAACACCATATATTTT. Encoded protein: CASSEVPGNTIYF.

The V gene is TRBV5-4, the J gene TRBJ1-1; D remains unclear. Trimming removed 0 bases at V and 1 base at J, with 4 bases between. This CDR3 is 13 amino acids long. Looked up from germline, CDR1 is SGHNT and CDR2 is YYREEE (reference sequence). The CDR3 DNA reads TGTGCCAGCAGCTTGGGCAGGAACACTGAAGCTTTCTTT. Encoded protein: CASSLGRNTEAFF.

The chain couples TRBV10-2 to TRBJ2-1; no clear D gene. The CDR3 runs to 14 residues. CDR1 WSHSY and CDR2 SAAADI come from the germline V gene. Deletions cut 4 bases from V and 0 bases from J, with 7 bases between. CDR3 nucleotide sequence: TGCGCCAGCAGTGTGGCAGACTCCTACAATGAGCAGTTCTTC. Translating gives CASSVADSYNEQFF.

V usage is TRBV14 and J usage is TRBJ2-2; 9 bases match TRBD1. The germline V gene encodes CDR1 SGHDN and CDR2 FVKESK. The J segment lost 6 bases and the V segment lost 3 bases, leaving 2 bases of the junction unmatched. CDR3 length: 14 amino acids. The CDR3 DNA sequence: TGTGCCAGCAGCCAGACAGGGGGGGCCGGGGAGCTGTTTTTT. This encodes CASSQTGGAGELFF.

Here the CDR3 reads CASSVGVGANYGYTF. Written as DNA, the CDR3 is TGTGCCAGCAGTGTTGGTGTCGGGGCTAACTATGGCTACACCTTC. The rearrangement links TRBV6-1 to TRBJ1-2; no firm D call. The germline gives CDR1 MNHNS, CDR2 SASEGT. The length of the CDR3 is 15 residues. With 4 bases removed from V and 0 bases from J, the gap between germline ends came to 12 bases.

The J gene is TRBJ2-7, the V gene TRBV18; 12 positions agree with TRBD2. The CDR3 runs 15 residues. Germline V gives CDR1 KGHSH, CDR2 LQKENI. The V and J ends lost 2 bases and 6 bases, in that order; junction bases with no gene match: 5. Written as DNA, the CDR3 is TGTGCCAGCTCACCAGGGGCGGGACTAGCGGGCGAGCAGTACTTC. This translates into CASSPGAGLAGEQYF. Looking up the rest from reference TRBV18 and TRBJ2-7 gives the full variable domain: NAGVMQNPRHLVRRRGQEARLRCSPMKGHSHVYWYRQLPEEGLKFMVYLQKENIIDESGMPKERFSAEFPKEGPSILRIQQVVRGDSAAYFCASSPGAGLAGEQYFGPGTRLTVT.

The rearrangement uses TRBV19 and TRBJ1-2; D remains unclear. This CDR3 comprises 13 residues. V lost 9 bases to trimming and J lost 5 bases, with 16 bases between them. Germline CDR1 LNHDA, CDR2 SQIVND (reference sequence). The CDR3 DNA is TGTGCCAGCTACAGTCCAGAAGGGTATGGCTACACCTTC. This gives the protein CASYSPEGYGYTF. Full variable domain (rest looked up from reference TRBV19 and TRBJ1-2): DGGITQSPKYLFRKEGQNVTLSCEQNLNHDAMYWYRQDPGQGLRLIYYSQIVNDFQKGDIAEGYSVSREKKESFPLTVTSAQKNPTAFYLCASYSPEGYGYTFGSGTRLTVV.

This chain uses TRBV7-9 with TRBJ1-3, with D unclear. This CDR3 is 18 amino acids long. V dropped 2 bases and J dropped 0 bases, with 17 bases sitting between them. Germline V gene sequence: CDR1 SEHNR, CDR2 FQNEAQ (reference sequence). CDR3 loop: CASSLSPAGFRSGNTIYF. The CDR3 DNA sequence: TGTGCCAGCAGCTTATCCCCCGCAGGTTTTCGCTCTGGAAACACCATATATTTT.

V is TRBV7-6 and J is TRBJ2-3; D is undetermined. Germline V gene lookup returns CDR1 SGHVS and CDR2 FNYEAQ. CDR3 size: 13 residues. V lost 4 bases, J lost 1 base, and 6 bases lay in between. CDR3 bases: TGTGCCAGCAGCTCTGGGGGCACAGATACGCAGTATTTT. This encodes CASSSGGTDTQYF.

The chain has TRBV11-2 and TRBJ2-7; D gene unclear. Trimming left V 1 base short and J 3 bases short, with 4 bases between. This CDR3 is 12 amino acids long. Germline V lookup: CDR1 SGHAT, CDR2 FQNNGV. CDR3 DNA sequence: TGTGCCAGCAGCTTAGGGTTCTACGAGCAGTACTTC. Translated: CASSLGFYEQYF.

The V call is TRBV5-4, the J call TRBJ1-1; 8 bases fit TRBD1. V shed 4 bases and J 0 bases; nucleotides not matched to a gene: 5. From germline, CDR1 is SGHNT and CDR2 YYREEE (reference sequence). CDR3 length: 15 residues. This chain's CDR3 is CASSIATGVNTEAFF. The DNA of the CDR3 is TGTGCCAGCAGCATCGCGACAGGGGTGAACACTGAAGCTTTCTTT. Looking up the rest from reference TRBV5-4 and TRBJ1-1 gives the full variable domain: ETGVTQSPTHLIKTRGQQVTLRCSSQSGHNTVSWYQQALGQGPQFIFQYYREEENGRGNFPPRFSGLQFPNYSSELNVNALELDDSALYLCASSIATGVNTEAFFGQGTRLTVV.

The rearrangement links TRBV5-5 to TRBJ2-3, with 12 positions matching TRBD2. The V segment lost 0 bases and the J segment 4 bases; nucleotides outside the gene matches: 6. This CDR3 has 17 amino acids. Germline CDR1 SGHKS, CDR2 YYEKEE (reference sequence). The chain's CDR3 is CASSLGTSGTNADTQYF. For the CDR3, the DNA is TGTGCCAGCAGCTTGGGGACTAGCGGGACAAACGCAGATACGCAGTATTTT. Complete variable domain (other parts from reference TRBV5-5 and TRBJ2-3): DAGVTQSPTHLIKTRGQQVTLRCSPISGHKSVSWYQQVLGQGPQFIFQYYEKEERGRGNFPDRFSARQFPNYSSELNVNALLLGDSALYLCASSLGTSGTNADTQYFGPGTRLTVL.

CDR3 region: CASSPERIAGVYEQFF. The CDR3 coding sequence is TGTGCCAGCAGCCCCGAGAGAATAGCGGGAGTTTATGAGCAGTTCTTC. The J gene is TRBJ2-1, the V gene TRBV7-2; 9 bases align to TRBD2. Germline V gives CDR1 SGHTA, CDR2 FQGNSA. The trim removed 5 bases at V and 8 bases at J, leaving 13 bases unmatched. CDR3 size: 16 residues.

For the CDR3, the DNA is TGCAGCGTTGAGACAAATCGCAATCAGCCCCAGCATTTT. Its protein is CSVETNRNQPQHF. The chain uses TRBV29-1 and TRBJ1-5, with D uncertain. Deletions cut 3 bases from V and 2 bases from J, with 8 bases between. The CDR3 runs to 13 residues. Germline V gene sequence: CDR1 SQVTM, CDR2 ANQGSEA.

About this clone: Other DNA sequences within the sample encode an identical CDR3. V usage is TRBV7-9 and J usage is TRBJ1-4, with TRBD1 matching over 7 bases. The germline V gene encodes CDR1 SEHNR and CDR2 FQNEAQ (reference sequence). The length of the CDR3 is 15 residues. The J segment lost 5 bases and the V segment lost 1 base, leaving 4 bases of the junction unmatched. The DNA for the CDR3 is TGTGCCAGCAGCTTAGGGACAGGCGTCAATGAAAAACTGTTTTTT. This codes for CASSLGTGVNEKLFF.

This rearrangement joins TRBV5-1 to TRBJ2-3, with D perhaps assigned TRBD1 or TRBD2 (5 bases each). The CDR3 is 15 residues long. V gave up 1 base and J gave up 6 bases, with 15 bases separating them. Germline loops: CDR1 SGHRS, CDR2 YFSETQ. The CDR3 here is CASSLRGPGEDTQYF. The CDR3, as DNA: TGCGCCAGCAGCTTGAGGGGCCCCGGGGAGGATACGCAGTATTTT.

The rearrangement links TRBV28 to TRBJ1-6, with a weak D call TRBD1 (6 bases). Germline V lookup: CDR1 MDHEN, CDR2 SYDVKM. The germline V and J ends were trimmed by 4 bases and 15 bases, with 16 bases remaining between them. The CDR3 covers 13 residues. The DNA for the CDR3 is TGTGCCAGCAGTTCCGGCCTCAGGGGACTCCTCCACTTT. It codes for CASSSGLRGLLHF.

This chain links TRBV7-8 with TRBJ2-6; TRBD1 might be the D (5 bases). Between the trimmed V and J ends, which lost 2 bases and 3 bases, there was a span of 14 bases. CDR3 length: 17 amino acids. Germline V gene sequence: CDR1 SGHVS, CDR2 FQNEAQ. The DNA of the CDR3 is TGTGCCAGCAGCTTATCCGGAAGGGGAAGTGGGGCCAACGTCCTGACTTTC. Translating it yields CASSLSGRGSGANVLTF.

This chain joins TRBV5-6 and TRBJ2-5; unclear D gene. Between the trimmed V and J ends, which lost 6 bases and 5 bases, there was a span of 14 bases. Germline V gene data show CDR1 as SGHDT and CDR2 as YYEEEE. The CDR3 sequence is 13 residues long. The DNA of the CDR3 is TGTGCCAGCAACCAAGGGTCTATTGAGACCCAGTACTTC. Its protein product is CASNQGSIETQYF. The full variable domain, rest sourced from reference TRBV5-6 and TRBJ2-5, is DAGVTQSPTHLIKTRGQQVTLRCSPKSGHDTVSWYQQALGQGPQFIFQYYEEEERQRGNFPDRFSGHQFPNYSSELNVNALLLGDSALYLCASNQGSIETQYFGPGTRLLVL.

V gene TRBV27 combines with J gene TRBJ2-3; 8 bases match TRBD1. CDR3 length equals 14 residues. V lost 10 bases and J lost 0; bases outside the gene matches: 6. CDR1 and CDR2 from the germline V gene are MNHEY and SMNVEV (reference sequence). The chain's CDR3 is CATRQGASTDTQYF. The CDR3 coding sequence is TGTGCCACCCGCCAGGGGGCCAGCACAGATACGCAGTATTTT.

The chain carries TRBV19 and TRBJ2-7; 7 bases agree with TRBD2. The CDR3 sequence is 17 residues long. The V segment lost 1 base and the J segment 0 bases; nucleotides outside the gene matches: 9. Germline V gene lookup returns CDR1 LNHDA and CDR2 SQIVND (reference sequence). CDR3: CASSIGTPSGSSYEQYF. DNA of the CDR3: TGTGCCAGTAGTATAGGTACCCCTAGCGGATCCTCCTACGAGCAGTACTTC.

This chain links TRBV29-1 with TRBJ2-3, with 16 positions matching TRBD2. The germline V gene has CDR1 SQVTM and CDR2 ANQGSEA. The CDR3 contains 20 residues. The V segment lost 0 bases and the J segment 4 bases; nucleotides outside the gene matches: 13. CDR3 sequence (DNA): TGCAGCGTTGAAGATCGTGGGACTAGCGGGAGGGCCCTAGGGGCAGATACGCAGTATTTT. Residues: CSVEDRGTSGRALGADTQYF.